The 18 T cell receptor beta chains below come from one sample, sequenced in a study of blood T cell repertoires in COVID-19 (dated by TCRdb to the early 2020s). Library generation was performed with the immunoSEQ multiplex PCR assay. In its TCRdb copy, this immuneACCESS table keeps in-frame sequences only and misses some clones. Where compared with another copy, unresolved V genes explain less than half of these, and the others have no known cause. The table for this sample lists fewer than 200,000 clones; approximately 80% of them were counted only once. The ten largest clonotypes hold 1.5% to 1.7% of the sample. The sequenced sample was peripheral blood. The receptors shown here come from a human donor in a cohort sampled during active COVID-19.

V gene TRBV12-3 or TRBV12-4 combines with J gene TRBJ2-7, with D uncertain. V was pared by 5 bases and J by 0 bases, with 5 bases between. The CDR3 totals 12 residues. The DNA for the CDR3 is TGTGCCAGCAGTCCGAGCTCCTACGAGCAGTACTTC. This translates into CASSPSSYEQYF.

V usage is TRBV7-2 and J usage is TRBJ1-3; tentative D call: TRBD1 (5 bases). Trimming took off 3 bases at V and 3 bases at J, with 12 bases between the two ends. The CDR3 loop spans 15 amino acids. The germline V gene encodes CDR1 SGHTA and CDR2 FQGNSA. DNA for the CDR3: TGTGCCAGCAGCTTGGGGCGCAGGGTTGGAAACACCATATATTTT. The encoded protein is CASSLGRRVGNTIYF.

The chain joins TRBV6-5 to TRBJ1-1; D perhaps matches TRBD1 (6 bases). V lost 4 bases and J lost 2, with 14 bases in between. The length of the CDR3 is 15 residues. CDR1 MNHEY and CDR2 SVGAGI come from the germline V gene. CDR3 region: CASSWGTGRNTEAFF. CDR3 DNA: TGTGCCAGCAGTTGGGGAACAGGGAGAAACACTGAAGCTTTCTTT.

This clone was observed a few times. The V call is TRBV7-8, the J call TRBJ1-4; a possible D gene is TRBD1 (5 bases). Between the trimmed V and J ends, which lost 8 bases and 6 bases, there was a span of 13 bases. Per the germline V gene, CDR1 is SGHVS and CDR2 is FQNEAQ. The CDR3 length is 13 residues. The DNA of the CDR3 is TGTGCCAGCTCCAAAGGAGGGGATGAAAAACTGTTTTTT. The encoded protein is CASSKGGDEKLFF.

V gene TRBV6-1 combines with J gene TRBJ2-7; weak D call: TRBD2 (6 bases). This CDR3 is built from 14 residues. The V gene lost 3 bases and the J gene lost 1 base, with 10 bases spanning the gap. Germline V CDR1 and CDR2: MNHNS, SASEGT. This CDR3 reads CASSDTGGSYEQYF. In DNA form, the CDR3 reads TGTGCCAGCAGTGATACCGGGGGATCCTACGAGCAGTACTTC.

The V gene is TRBV4-3, the J gene TRBJ1-5; the D is unclear. Between the trimmed V and J ends, which lost 0 bases and 3 bases, there was a span of 9 bases. This CDR3 is built from 15 residues. Germline CDR1 and CDR2: LGHNA and YSLEER. CDR3 DNA sequence: TGCGCCAGCAGCCAAGACCGGGGTCCCAATCAGCCCCAGCATTTT. Amino acids: CASSQDRGPNQPQHF.

This chain links TRBV9 with TRBJ2-2, with a possible D match to TRBD1 (5 bases). The CDR3 runs 15 residues. The V end was cut by 4 bases, the J end by 1 base, with 11 bases between. Germline CDR1 and CDR2: SGDLS and YYNGEE. The CDR3 loop reads CASSPPTGNTGELFF. CDR3 sequence (DNA): TGTGCCAGCAGCCCCCCCACAGGGAACACCGGGGAGCTGTTTTTT.

V usage is TRBV10-3 and J usage is TRBJ2-5; 7 bases line up with TRBD1. Germline V lookup: CDR1 ENHRY, CDR2 SYGVKD. Trimming removed 6 bases from V and 0 bases from J; junction bases left unmatched: 1. This CDR3 contains 13 residues. Here the CDR3 reads CAIRGTDQETQYF. In DNA form, the CDR3 reads TGTGCCATCAGGGGGACAGACCAAGAGACCCAGTACTTC.

This rearrangement joins TRBV28 to TRBJ2-6; possible D gene TRBD1, 6 bases. With 5 bases removed from V and 0 bases from J, the gap between germline ends came to 11 bases. The CDR3 sequence is 16 residues long. Germline CDR1 is MDHEN and CDR2 is SYDVKM. CDR3 sequence (DNA): TGTGCCAGCAGTCCACTGGGGGCCTCTGGGGCCAACGTCCTGACTTTC. Translation gives CASSPLGASGANVLTF.

The rearrangement joins TRBV19 to TRBJ1-2; 7 nucleotides align to TRBD1. This CDR3 comprises 12 residues. Looked up from germline, CDR1 is LNHDA and CDR2 is SQIVND (reference sequence). Trimming removed 10 bases from V and 8 bases from J; junction bases left unmatched: 10. The CDR3 region is CATRGDREGYTF. DNA of the CDR3: TGTGCCACCCGCGGTGACAGGGAAGGCTACACCTTC. Together with reference TRBV19 and TRBJ1-2, the CDR3 gives the full variable domain: DGGITQSPKYLFRKEGQNVTLSCEQNLNHDAMYWYRQDPGQGLRLIYYSQIVNDFQKGDIAEGYSVSREKKESFPLTVTSAQKNPTAFYLCATRGDREGYTFGSGTRLTVV.

The chain links TRBV4-2 to TRBJ2-6; a weak D match, TRBD1 (6 bases). The CDR3 extends over 17 amino acids. V shed 8 bases and J shed 0 bases, with 17 bases lying between them. The germline gives CDR1 LGHNA, CDR2 YNFKEQ. The CDR3 nucleotides are TGTGCCAGCGGGACACAGGTTAGGGGCTCTGGGGCCAACGTCCTGACTTTC. It yields the protein CASGTQVRGSGANVLTF.

Turning to this clone: Relative to the germline gene, one junction end is altered; a read error may explain this. V and J are TRBV14 and TRBJ2-1, with D tentatively TRBD2 (6 bases). Germline CDR1 is SGHDN and CDR2 is FVKESK. CDR3 length: 16 residues. CDR3 bases: TGTGCTAGCAGCCAATATCTAGGGACTTCCTACAATGAGCAGTTCTTC. Amino acid sequence: CASSQYLGTSYNEQFF.

This rearrangement joins TRBV4-1 to TRBJ1-1, with a weak D call TRBD1 (5 bases). The CDR3 spans 13 residues. Trimming stripped 1 base from V and 4 bases from J, with 7 bases between. From germline, CDR1 is MGHRA and CDR2 YSYEKL. The CDR3 DNA is TGCGCCAGCAGCCAAGGACAGTCCACTGAAGCTTTCTTT. This gives the protein CASSQGQSTEAFF.

This sequence joins TRBV5-1 and TRBJ1-1; 7 bases fit TRBD1. The length of the CDR3 is 12 residues. Trimming cost V 4 bases and J 6 bases; bases outside gene matches: 3. The germline gives CDR1 SGHRS, CDR2 YFSETQ. As DNA, the CDR3 is TGCGCCAGCAGCCCGGACAGGTCTGAAGCTTTCTTT. Translation gives CASSPDRSEAFF.

The chain joins TRBV24-1 to TRBJ2-1, with 7 bases that match TRBD2. Germline V lookup: CDR1 KGHDR, CDR2 SFDVKD. V lost 7 bases to trimming and J lost 5 bases; unmatched junction nucleotides: 4. CDR3 length: 13 amino acids. CDR3 residues: CATRLSGDNEQFF. The CDR3 coding sequence is TGTGCCACCAGACTAAGCGGGGACAATGAGCAGTTCTTC.

V is TRBV18 and J is TRBJ2-7; 7 bases align to TRBD2. CDR3 length equals 11 residues. Germline V CDR1 and CDR2: KGHSH, LQKENI. V lost 8 bases, J lost 6 bases, and 4 bases stayed unmatched. In DNA form, the CDR3 reads TGTGCCAGCGATGGGGGGGGCGAGCAGTACTTC. It encodes CASDGGGEQYF. Drawing the rest from reference TRBV18 and TRBJ2-7, the complete variable domain is NAGVMQNPRHLVRRRGQEARLRCSPMKGHSHVYWYRQLPEEGLKFMVYLQKENIIDESGMPKERFSAEFPKEGPSILRIQQVVRGDSAAYFCASDGGGEQYFGPGTRLTVT.

This chain connects TRBV4-3 to TRBJ1-3; 8 positions agree with TRBD1. V was pared by 0 bases and J by 0 bases, with 10 bases of the junction left unmatched. Per the germline V gene, CDR1 is LGHNA and CDR2 is YSLEER. This CDR3 has 19 residues. In nucleotides, the CDR3 is TGCGCCAGCAGCCAAGACCCAGGGGGCTCCCTGCCCTCTGGAAACACCATATATTTT. Translation: CASSQDPGGSLPSGNTIYF.

V and J are TRBV7-9 and TRBJ2-7; TRBD1 is a possible D gene (7 bases). Germline CDR1 and CDR2: SEHNR and FQNEAQ (reference sequence). Trimming cost V 7 bases and J 0 bases, with 16 bases left between them. The CDR3 consists of 15 residues. CDR3 DNA sequence: TGTGCCAGCATCGAGGGGGCTAGCGACTCCTACGAGCAGTACTTC. Residues: CASIEGASDSYEQYF.